This is a list of T cell receptor beta chains from one sample in a study of cytotoxic CD8 clonotypes in ibrutinib-treated CLL. Using immunoSEQ multiplex PCR, the repertoire was profiled, and TCRdb retains in-frame clones only, with some absent. The sample lists 100,000 to 150,000 clones; 80% to 90% were seen once. The sequences come from PBMCs, collected after 24 months of ibrutinib treatment. The receptors shown here come from a human donor with chronic lymphocytic leukemia. CDR3s include the opening cysteine and the closing phenylalanine or tryptophan. Fields, in order: CDR3 protein, CDR3 DNA, D gene, clone size, V gene, J gene. A D gene is named only where the DNA matches it firmly. Clone sizes are given selectively: once, few, many, or a class where the clone is expanded.

CDR3 protein: CASSGGAYNEQFF; CDR3 DNA: TGTGCCAGCAGCGGAGGGGCCTACAATGAGCAGTTCTTC; D gene: -; clone size: -; V gene: TRBV9; J gene: TRBJ2-1
CDR3 protein: CASSSPGGNTGELFF; CDR3 DNA: TGCGCCAGCAGCTCCCCAGGAGGAAACACCGGGGAGCTGTTTTTT; D gene: -; clone size: -; V gene: TRBV5-1; J gene: TRBJ2-2
CDR3 protein: CASSSSGTGASGNTIYF; CDR3 DNA: TGTGCCAGCAGTTCCTCCGGGACAGGGGCCTCTGGAAACACCATATATTTT; D gene: TRBD1; clone size: once; V gene: TRBV28; J gene: TRBJ1-3
CDR3 protein: CASSRQQNTEAFF; CDR3 DNA: TGTGCCAGCAGTAGGCAGCAGAACACTGAAGCTTTCTTT; D gene: -; clone size: -; V gene: TRBV5-6; J gene: TRBJ1-1
CDR3 protein: CASSSTMSYYEQYF; CDR3 DNA: TGTGCCAGCAGCTCAACTATGAGCTATTACGAGCAGTACTTC; D gene: -; clone size: -; V gene: TRBV7-9; J gene: TRBJ2-7
CDR3 protein: CASSLRTDTLLTAETQYF; CDR3 DNA: TGCGCCAGCAGCCTCAGGACTGACACACTTCTTACGGCAGAGACCCAGTACTTC; D gene: -; clone size: -; V gene: TRBV4-3; J gene: TRBJ2-5
CDR3 protein: CASSSPGPRGYTF; CDR3 DNA: TGCGCCAGCAGCTCCCCAGGCCCCCGTGGCTACACCTTC; D gene: -; clone size: few; V gene: TRBV5-1; J gene: TRBJ1-2
CDR3 protein: CASSPHPPTRGLGDEQYF; CDR3 DNA: TGTGCCAGCAGCCCCCACCCCCCAACCAGGGGGCTCGGGGACGAGCAGTACTTC; D gene: TRBD1; clone size: -; V gene: TRBV9; J gene: TRBJ2-7
CDR3 protein: CASSPSTGGNGGYTF; CDR3 DNA: TGTGCCAGCTCACCATCTACAGGGGGAAACGGTGGCTACACCTTC; D gene: TRBD1; clone size: -; V gene: TRBV18; J gene: TRBJ1-2
CDR3 protein: CASSEVTGYNSPLHF; CDR3 DNA: TGTGCCAGCAGTGAGGTGACAGGTTATAATTCACCCCTCCACTTT; D gene: -; clone size: -; V gene: TRBV2; J gene: TRBJ1-6
CDR3 protein: CASSQIDRGNTEAFF; CDR3 DNA: TGTGCCAGCAGCCAAATCGACAGGGGGAACACTGAAGCTTTCTTT; D gene: TRBD1; clone size: -; V gene: TRBV14; J gene: TRBJ1-1
CDR3 protein: CASSPRQGYNEQFF; CDR3 DNA: TGTGCCAGCAGCCCCCGACAGGGCTACAATGAGCAGTTCTTC; D gene: TRBD1; clone size: few; V gene: TRBV11-2; J gene: TRBJ2-1
CDR3 protein: CASRPERGSYGYTF; CDR3 DNA: TGTGCCAGCAGGCCAGAGCGGGGAAGCTATGGCTACACCTTC; D gene: -; clone size: -; V gene: TRBV5-6; J gene: TRBJ1-2
CDR3 protein: CASSGGSLAKNIQYF; CDR3 DNA: TGTGCCAGCTCAGGGGGCAGTCTAGCCAAAAACATTCAGTACTTC; D gene: TRBD1; clone size: -; V gene: TRBV7-9; J gene: TRBJ2-4
CDR3 protein: CASNGPSETQYF; CDR3 DNA: TGTGCCAGCAACGGGCCTTCAGAGACCCAGTACTTC; D gene: -; clone size: -; V gene: TRBV9; J gene: TRBJ2-5
CDR3 protein: CASRAGTPRDTQYF; CDR3 DNA: TGTGCCAGCAGAGCCGGGACACCGAGGGATACGCAGTATTTT; D gene: -; clone size: -; V gene: TRBV2; J gene: TRBJ2-3
CDR3 protein: CASSSGTVNEKLFF; CDR3 DNA: TGTGCCAGCAGCTCCGGGACAGTTAATGAAAAACTGTTTTTT; D gene: TRBD1; clone size: -; V gene: TRBV6-5; J gene: TRBJ1-4
CDR3 protein: CASSRDWNQPQHF; CDR3 DNA: TGTGCCAGCAGCCGGGACTGGAATCAGCCCCAGCATTTT; D gene: -; clone size: -; V gene: TRBV7-8; J gene: TRBJ1-5
CDR3 protein: CASSFGQGADGYTF; CDR3 DNA: TGTGCCAGCAGTTTCGGACAGGGGGCTGATGGCTACACCTTC; D gene: TRBD1; clone size: -; V gene: TRBV6-5; J gene: TRBJ1-2
CDR3 protein: CASSQASADSGNTIYF; CDR3 DNA: TGCGCCAGCAGCCAGGCTTCAGCAGACTCTGGAAACACCATATATTTT; D gene: -; clone size: -; V gene: TRBV4-3; J gene: TRBJ1-3
CDR3 protein: CASSYGGPQGYTF; CDR3 DNA: TGTGCCAGCAGCTACGGGGGGCCACAAGGCTACACCTTC; D gene: -; clone size: -; V gene: TRBV5-8; J gene: TRBJ1-2
CDR3 protein: CAWNRDILRETQYF; CDR3 DNA: TGTGCCTGGAACCGGGACATCCTTCGGGAGACCCAGTACTTC; D gene: -; clone size: -; V gene: TRBV30; J gene: TRBJ2-5
CDR3 protein: CASSSSGGNTEAFF; CDR3 DNA: TGCGCCAGCAGCAGTAGCGGGGGCAACACTGAAGCTTTCTTT; D gene: -; clone size: -; V gene: TRBV5-1; J gene: TRBJ1-1
CDR3 protein: CASSYGQLTGNTEAFF; CDR3 DNA: TGTGCCAGCAGTTACGGACAACTTACAGGGAACACTGAAGCTTTCTTT; D gene: -; clone size: -; V gene: TRBV6-6; J gene: TRBJ1-1
CDR3 protein: CASRTSGRETQYF; CDR3 DNA: TGTGCCAGTAGGACTAGCGGGAGGGAGACCCAGTACTTC; D gene: TRBD2; clone size: -; V gene: TRBV28; J gene: TRBJ2-5
CDR3 protein: CASSVGGLNNEQFF; CDR3 DNA: TGTGCCAGCAGCGTAGGTGGATTGAACAATGAGCAGTTCTTC; D gene: -; clone size: -; V gene: TRBV9; J gene: TRBJ2-1
CDR3 protein: CASSLDGSRETQYF; CDR3 DNA: TGCGCCAGCAGCTTGGACGGCAGTCGGGAGACCCAGTACTTC; D gene: -; clone size: -; V gene: TRBV5-1; J gene: TRBJ2-5
CDR3 protein: CASKHEKLFF; CDR3 DNA: TGTGCCAGTAAGCATGAAAAACTGTTTTTT; D gene: -; clone size: -; V gene: TRBV19; J gene: TRBJ1-4
CDR3 protein: CASSLLPGERGYEQYF; CDR3 DNA: TGCGCCAGCAGCCTCCTACCCGGGGAAAGAGGGTACGAGCAGTACTTC; D gene: -; clone size: -; V gene: TRBV4-1; J gene: TRBJ2-7
CDR3 protein: CATNDRFNTGELFF; CDR3 DNA: TGTGCCACTAACGACAGATTTAACACCGGGGAGCTGTTTTTT; D gene: -; clone size: -; V gene: TRBV27; J gene: TRBJ2-2
CDR3 protein: CASSFNSGANVLTF; CDR3 DNA: TGTGCCAGCAGTTTTAACTCTGGGGCCAACGTCCTGACTTTC; D gene: -; clone size: -; V gene: TRBV14; J gene: TRBJ2-6
CDR3 protein: CASGPGPFDEQFF; CDR3 DNA: TGTGCCAGCGGTCCGGGCCCGTTCGATGAGCAGTTCTTC; D gene: -; clone size: -; V gene: TRBV7-9; J gene: TRBJ2-1
CDR3 protein: CASSPAGRPETQYF; CDR3 DNA: TGTGCCAGCAGCCCAGCGGGTAGGCCTGAGACCCAGTACTTC; D gene: -; clone size: -; V gene: TRBV7-9; J gene: TRBJ2-5
CDR3 protein: CASSLRASSGFQETQYF; CDR3 DNA: TGCGCCAGCAGCTTGAGGGCGTCTAGCGGATTCCAAGAGACCCAGTACTTC; D gene: TRBD2; clone size: -; V gene: TRBV5-1; J gene: TRBJ2-5
CDR3 protein: CASSLSITQRWPDTQYF; CDR3 DNA: TGTGCCAGCAGTTTGAGCATCACGCAACGGTGGCCAGATACGCAGTATTTT; D gene: -; clone size: -; V gene: TRBV27; J gene: TRBJ2-3
CDR3 protein: CASSLIDSTEAFF; CDR3 DNA: TGTGCCAGCAGCTTAATAGACAGCACTGAAGCTTTCTTT; D gene: -; clone size: -; V gene: TRBV11-2; J gene: TRBJ1-1
CDR3 protein: CASRGGGDTQYF; CDR3 DNA: TGTGCCAGCAGGGGAGGGGGGGATACGCAGTATTTT; D gene: -; clone size: -; V gene: TRBV6-5; J gene: TRBJ2-3
CDR3 protein: CASSFYSSSGANVLTF; CDR3 DNA: TGTGCCAGCAGTTTTTACTCGAGCTCTGGGGCCAACGTCCTGACTTTC; D gene: -; clone size: -; V gene: TRBV7-9; J gene: TRBJ2-6
CDR3 protein: CSAIRDRQFF; CDR3 DNA: TGCAGTGCTATTCGGGACAGGCAGTTCTTC; D gene: TRBD1; clone size: once; V gene: TRBV20-1; J gene: TRBJ2-1
CDR3 protein: CASSLTENYGYTF; CDR3 DNA: TGCGCCAGCAGCTTGACAGAAAACTATGGCTACACCTTC; D gene: -; clone size: few; V gene: TRBV4-1; J gene: TRBJ1-2
CDR3 protein: CASSLEGGRTYEQYF; CDR3 DNA: TGTGCCAGCAGTTTAGAGGGAGGGAGGACCTACGAGCAGTACTTC; D gene: TRBD2; clone size: -; V gene: TRBV6-5; J gene: TRBJ2-7
CDR3 protein: CASRTSMQTQYF; CDR3 DNA: TGTGCCAGCAGGACTAGCATGCAGACCCAGTACTTC; D gene: TRBD2; clone size: once; V gene: TRBV6-5; J gene: TRBJ2-5
CDR3 protein: CAIRQTGLKYSNQPQHF; CDR3 DNA: TGTGCCATACGCCAGACAGGGTTAAAATATAGCAATCAGCCCCAGCATTTT; D gene: TRBD1; clone size: -; V gene: TRBV28; J gene: TRBJ1-5
CDR3 protein: CASSEGPGEIYGYTF; CDR3 DNA: TGTGCCAGCAGTGAAGGCCCAGGGGAAATATATGGCTACACCTTC; D gene: -; clone size: -; V gene: TRBV2; J gene: TRBJ1-2
CDR3 protein: CASRDRDSNTQYF; CDR3 DNA: TGCGCCAGCAGGGACCGGGACAGCAATACGCAGTATTTT; D gene: TRBD1; clone size: -; V gene: TRBV10-1; J gene: TRBJ2-3
CDR3 protein: CASSSLRGRETQYF; CDR3 DNA: TGTGCCAGCAGCTCGCTCCGGGGGAGGGAGACCCAGTACTTC; D gene: -; clone size: -; V gene: TRBV11-2; J gene: TRBJ2-5
CDR3 protein: CASSLGIKDTPFPF; CDR3 DNA: TGTGCCAGCAGCTTGGGTATTAAGGACACTCCATTTCCTTTT; D gene: -; clone size: -; V gene: TRBV5-6; J gene: TRBJ1-1